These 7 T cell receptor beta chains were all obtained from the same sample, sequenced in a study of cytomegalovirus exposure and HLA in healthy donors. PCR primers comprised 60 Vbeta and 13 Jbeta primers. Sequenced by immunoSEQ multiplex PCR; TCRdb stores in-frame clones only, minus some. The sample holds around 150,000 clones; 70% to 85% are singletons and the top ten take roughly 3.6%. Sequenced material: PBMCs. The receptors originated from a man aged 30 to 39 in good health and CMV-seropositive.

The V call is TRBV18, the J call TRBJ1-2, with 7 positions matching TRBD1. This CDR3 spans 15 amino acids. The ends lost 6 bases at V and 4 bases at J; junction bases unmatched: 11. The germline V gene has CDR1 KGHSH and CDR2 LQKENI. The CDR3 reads CASSPGTERLYGYTF. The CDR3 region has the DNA TGTGCCAGCTCGCCCGGGACAGAGAGACTCTATGGCTACACCTTC.

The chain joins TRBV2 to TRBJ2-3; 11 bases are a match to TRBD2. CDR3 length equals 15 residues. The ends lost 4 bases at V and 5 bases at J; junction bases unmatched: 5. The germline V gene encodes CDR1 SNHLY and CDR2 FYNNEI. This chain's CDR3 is CASSALAGGLDTQYF. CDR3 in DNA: TGTGCCAGCAGTGCTCTAGCGGGGGGCTTAGATACGCAGTATTTT.

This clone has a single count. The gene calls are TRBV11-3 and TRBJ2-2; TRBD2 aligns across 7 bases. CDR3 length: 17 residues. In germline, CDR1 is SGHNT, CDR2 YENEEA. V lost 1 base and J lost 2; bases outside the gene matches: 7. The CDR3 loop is CASSLAGGTANTGELFF. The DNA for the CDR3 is TGTGCCAGCAGCTTAGCCGGGGGGACCGCCAACACCGGGGAGCTGTTTTTT.

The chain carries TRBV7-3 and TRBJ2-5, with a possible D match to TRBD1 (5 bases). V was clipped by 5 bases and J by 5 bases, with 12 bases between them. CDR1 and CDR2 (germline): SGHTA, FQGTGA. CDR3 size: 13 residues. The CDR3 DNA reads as TGTGCCAGCAGCGCAGGGATTGGGGAGACCCAGTACTTC. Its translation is CASSAGIGETQYF.

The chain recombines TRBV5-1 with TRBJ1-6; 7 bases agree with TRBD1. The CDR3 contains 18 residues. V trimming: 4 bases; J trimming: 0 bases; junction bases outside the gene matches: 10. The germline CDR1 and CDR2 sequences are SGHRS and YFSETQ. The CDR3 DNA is TGCGCCAGCAGCCCTCCCCTGACAGGGAACTCCTATAATTCACCCCTCCACTTT. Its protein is CASSPPLTGNSYNSPLHF. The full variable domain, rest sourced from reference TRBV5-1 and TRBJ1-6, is KAGVTQTPRYLIKTRGQQVTLSCSPISGHRSVSWYQQTPGQGLQFLFEYFSETQRNKGNFPGRFSGRQFSNSRSEMNVSTLELGDSALYLCASSPPLTGNSYNSPLHFGNGTRLTVT.

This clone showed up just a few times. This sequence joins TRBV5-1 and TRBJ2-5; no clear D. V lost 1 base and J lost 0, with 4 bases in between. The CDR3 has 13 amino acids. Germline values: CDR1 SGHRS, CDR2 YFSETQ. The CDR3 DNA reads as TGCGCCAGCAGCTTGCTGTACCAAGAGACCCAGTACTTC. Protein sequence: CASSLLYQETQYF.

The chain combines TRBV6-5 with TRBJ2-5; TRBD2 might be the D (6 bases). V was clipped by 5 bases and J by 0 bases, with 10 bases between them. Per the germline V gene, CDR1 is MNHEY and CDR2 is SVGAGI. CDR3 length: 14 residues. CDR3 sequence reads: CASSPAGNQETQYF. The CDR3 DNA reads TGTGCCAGCAGTCCCGCGGGGAACCAAGAGACCCAGTACTTC.